This TCR beta chain derives from a study of response to subunit inactivated influenza vaccine. The study, taken as a whole, reports: Few new T cells, the authors suggested, are recruited by each seasonal influenza vaccination.

This CDR3 is built from 18 residues. Between the trimmed V and J ends, which lost 6 bases and 0 bases, there was a span of 24 bases. Germline CDR1 is MDHEN and CDR2 is SYDVKM. Via MiXCR, TCRdb re-called the RT-PCR reads, giving one row per CDR3 protein. The profile covers more than 150,000 distinct CDR3 sequences, with about 11% appearing a single time and about a third taken by the ten largest. This clonotype was detected ten times or more. No antigen is known for it. The material sequenced was CD8+ T cells sorted from PBMCs, taken around 25 months after vaccination. The J gene is TRBJ2-7, the V gene TRBV28; tentatively, D is TRBD2 (6 bases). The sequence came from a man between 50 and 70 years old who received an inactivated influenza vaccine. CDR3 DNA: TGTGCCAGCAGATCCAGTAGACCTCGGGACTCCTACTCCTACGAGCAGTACTTC. Translated: CASRSSRPRDSYSYEQYF.